These 9 T cell receptor beta chains were all obtained from the same sample, sequenced in a study of T cell repertoires in cytomegalovirus infection. TCRdb reprocessed the reads with MiXCR, giving one entry per CDR3 protein. This sample has some 450,000 distinct CDR3 sequences, with roughly a third found just once. The sample comprised PBMCs. The receptors here all came from a human donor in good health (CMV status not recorded). Some clones in this sample may be carry-over from other donors' samples.

The J gene is TRBJ2-5, the V gene TRBV18, with D perhaps TRBD1 (5 bases). The length of the CDR3 is 16 residues. The V end was cut by 3 bases, the J end by 2 bases, with 16 bases between. The V gene's germline CDR1 is KGHSH and CDR2 LQKENI. CDR3: CASSPPLIRGQETQYF. The CDR3 DNA sequence: TGTGCCAGCTCACCGCCGCTTATTAGGGGACAAGAGACCCAGTACTTC.

V usage is TRBV20-1 and J usage is TRBJ2-5; D possibly corresponds to TRBD2 (6 bases). Looked up from germline, CDR1 is DFQATT and CDR2 is SNEGSKA (reference sequence). The germline V and J ends were trimmed by 4 bases and 5 bases, with 14 bases remaining between them. The CDR3 has 13 amino acids. The CDR3 nucleotides are TGCAGTGCTACTGGCGGGGTGAGGGAGACCCAGTACTTC. This translates into CSATGGVRETQYF.

This chain joins TRBV12-3 or TRBV12-4 and TRBJ2-7; 7 bases fit TRBD1. The CDR3 totals 14 residues. J gave up 5 bases and V 7 bases, and 11 bases lay outside the gene matches. The CDR3 region has the DNA TGTGCCAGCAATCCGACAGGGTCTAACGACGAGCAGTACTTC. It encodes CASNPTGSNDEQYF.

This clonotype has only a few counts. The genes are TRBV19 and TRBJ2-1, with 7 bases aligning to TRBD1. This CDR3 comprises 14 residues. V lost 7 bases, J lost 0 bases, and 3 bases stayed unmatched. CDR1 LNHDA and CDR2 SQIVND come from the germline V gene (reference sequence). The CDR3 nucleotides are TGTGCCAGTACCCGACAGGGCTCCTACAATGAGCAGTTCTTC. It yields the protein CASTRQGSYNEQFF.

This rearrangement joins TRBV11-2 to TRBJ2-1, with 11 bases that match TRBD2. Germline CDR1 and CDR2: SGHAT and FQNNGV. This CDR3 has 19 amino acids. Germline trimming cut 0 bases from V and 6 bases from J; bases unmatched to any gene: 13. This CDR3 is CASSLDRSPISGGGNEQFF. CDR3 DNA sequence: TGTGCCAGCAGCTTAGATCGGTCTCCAATTAGCGGGGGGGGCAATGAGCAGTTCTTC.

The rearrangement links TRBV5-1 to TRBJ1-2; unclear D gene. The CDR3 spans 12 residues. Germline V gives CDR1 SGHRS, CDR2 YFSETQ. Trimming left V 1 base short and J 7 bases short, with 8 bases between. In DNA, the CDR3 is TGCGCCAGCAGCTTGTGCAGGTTTGGCTACACCTTC. This encodes CASSLCRFGYTF.

This clonotype was counted only a few times. This rearrangement joins TRBV25-1 to TRBJ2-4; 8 nucleotides align to TRBD1. Germline V gene data show CDR1 as MGHDK and CDR2 as SYGVNS. The CDR3 covers 15 residues. Losses at the gene ends were 6 bases for V and 0 bases for J; bases not matched to a gene: 4. The CDR3 DNA reads as TGTGCCAGCAGCAAACAGGGGGTAGCCAAAAACATTCAGTACTTC. Protein sequence: CASSKQGVAKNIQYF.

This clonotype occurred a few times. V usage is TRBV7-2 and J usage is TRBJ2-3; 9 bases line up with TRBD2. CDR3 length equals 16 residues. V shed 5 bases, J shed 0 bases, and the junction held 6 bases outside the gene matches. Germline CDR1 reads SGHTA; CDR2 reads FQGNSA. This CDR3 is CASSRTSVSSTDTQYF. CDR3 nucleotides: TGTGCCAGCAGCCGGACTAGCGTCTCGAGCACAGATACGCAGTATTTT.

The J gene is TRBJ1-4, the V gene TRBV19, with D unclear. Between the trimmed V and J ends, which lost 4 bases and 0 bases, there was a span of 12 bases. This CDR3 is built from 16 residues. In germline, CDR1 is LNHDA, CDR2 SQIVND (reference sequence). The CDR3 sequence is CASSTPSDTTNEKLFF. The DNA for the CDR3 is TGTGCCAGTAGTACGCCCTCTGATACAACTAATGAAAAACTGTTTTTT.